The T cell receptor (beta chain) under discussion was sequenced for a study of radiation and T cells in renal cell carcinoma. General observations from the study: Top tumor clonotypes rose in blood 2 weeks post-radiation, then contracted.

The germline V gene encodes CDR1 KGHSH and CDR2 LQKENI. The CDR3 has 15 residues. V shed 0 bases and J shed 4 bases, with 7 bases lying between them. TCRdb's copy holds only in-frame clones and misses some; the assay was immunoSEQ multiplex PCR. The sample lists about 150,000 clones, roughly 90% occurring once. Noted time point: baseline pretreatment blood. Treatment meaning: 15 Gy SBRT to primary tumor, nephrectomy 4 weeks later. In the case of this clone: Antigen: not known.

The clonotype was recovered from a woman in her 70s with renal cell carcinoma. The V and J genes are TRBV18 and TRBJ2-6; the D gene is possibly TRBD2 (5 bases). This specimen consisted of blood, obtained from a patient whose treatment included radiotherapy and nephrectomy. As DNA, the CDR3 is TGTGCCAGCTCACCACCGCGGGCAGGGGCCAACGTCCTGACTTTC. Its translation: CASSPPRAGANVLTF. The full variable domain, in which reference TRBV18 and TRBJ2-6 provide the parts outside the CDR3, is NAGVMQNPRHLVRRRGQEARLRCSPMKGHSHVYWYRQLPEEGLKFMVYLQKENIIDESGMPKERFSAEFPKEGPSILRIQQVVRGDSAAYFCASSPPRAGANVLTFGAGSRLTVL.